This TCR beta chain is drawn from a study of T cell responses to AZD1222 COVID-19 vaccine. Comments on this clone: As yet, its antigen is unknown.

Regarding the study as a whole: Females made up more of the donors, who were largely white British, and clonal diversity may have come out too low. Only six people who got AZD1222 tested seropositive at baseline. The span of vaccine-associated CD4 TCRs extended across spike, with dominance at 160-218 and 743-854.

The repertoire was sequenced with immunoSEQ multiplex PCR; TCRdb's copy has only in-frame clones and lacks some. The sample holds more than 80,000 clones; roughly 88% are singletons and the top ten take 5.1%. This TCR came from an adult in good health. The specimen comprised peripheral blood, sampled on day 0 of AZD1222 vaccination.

CDR3: CASSVAPGGWNEQFF. As DNA, the CDR3 is TGTGCCAGCAGCGTAGCCCCCGGAGGGTGGAATGAGCAGTTCTTC. The rearrangement uses TRBV9 and TRBJ2-1, with D tentatively TRBD2 (6 bases). Trimming shortened V by 0 bases and J by 7 bases, and 14 bases separated the two germline ends. Germline loops: CDR1 SGDLS, CDR2 YYNGEE. CDR3 length: 15 residues.